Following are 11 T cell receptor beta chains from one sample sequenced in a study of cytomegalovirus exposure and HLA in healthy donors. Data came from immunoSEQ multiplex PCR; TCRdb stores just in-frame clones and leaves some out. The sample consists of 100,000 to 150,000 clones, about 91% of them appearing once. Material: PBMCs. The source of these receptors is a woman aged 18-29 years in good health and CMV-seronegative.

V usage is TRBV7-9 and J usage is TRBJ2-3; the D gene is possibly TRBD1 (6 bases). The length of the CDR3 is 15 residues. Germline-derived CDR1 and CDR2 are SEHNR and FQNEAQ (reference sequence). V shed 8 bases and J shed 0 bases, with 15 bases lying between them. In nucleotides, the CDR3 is TGTGCCAGCCAGGGGAGCCCCTCTAGCACAGATACGCAGTATTTT. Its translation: CASQGSPSSTDTQYF. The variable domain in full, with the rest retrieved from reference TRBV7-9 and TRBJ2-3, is DTGVSQNPRHKITKRGQNVTFRCDPISEHNRLYWYRQTLGQGPEFLTYFQNEAQLEKSRLLSDRFSAERPKGSFSTLEIQRTEQGDSAMYLCASQGSPSSTDTQYFGPGTRLTVL.

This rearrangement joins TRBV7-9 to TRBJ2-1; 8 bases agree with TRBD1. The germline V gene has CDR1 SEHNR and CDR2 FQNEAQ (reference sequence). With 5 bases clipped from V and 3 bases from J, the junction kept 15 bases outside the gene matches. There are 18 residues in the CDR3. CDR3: CASSHRGNRGSVYNEQFF. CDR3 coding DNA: TGTGCCAGCAGCCACCGAGGGAACAGGGGGTCGGTCTACAATGAGCAGTTCTTC.

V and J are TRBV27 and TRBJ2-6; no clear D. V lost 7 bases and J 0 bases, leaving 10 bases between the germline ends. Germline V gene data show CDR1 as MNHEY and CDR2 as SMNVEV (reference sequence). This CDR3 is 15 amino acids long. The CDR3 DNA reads TGTGCCAGCATGATACCCGGCTCTGGGGCCAACGTCCTGACTTTC. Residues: CASMIPGSGANVLTF.

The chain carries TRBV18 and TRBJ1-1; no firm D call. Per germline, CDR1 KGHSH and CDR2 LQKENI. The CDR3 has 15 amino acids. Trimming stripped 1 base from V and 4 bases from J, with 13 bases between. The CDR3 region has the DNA TGTGCCAGCTCACCACAGGAGAGGGCCGGCACTGAAGCTTTCTTT. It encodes CASSPQERAGTEAFF.

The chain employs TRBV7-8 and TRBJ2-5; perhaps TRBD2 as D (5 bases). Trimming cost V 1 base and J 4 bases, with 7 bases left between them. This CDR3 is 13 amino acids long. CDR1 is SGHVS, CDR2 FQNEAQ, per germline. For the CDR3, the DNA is TGTGCCAGCAGCTTAGAACTAGTAGAGACCCAGTACTTC. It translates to CASSLELVETQYF.

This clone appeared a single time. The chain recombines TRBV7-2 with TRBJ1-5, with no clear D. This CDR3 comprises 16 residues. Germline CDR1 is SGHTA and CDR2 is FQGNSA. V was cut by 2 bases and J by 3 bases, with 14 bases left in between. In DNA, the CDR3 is TGTGCCAGCAGCTTATTCTCCGGGGATAACAATCAGCCCCAGCATTTT. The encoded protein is CASSLFSGDNNQPQHF.

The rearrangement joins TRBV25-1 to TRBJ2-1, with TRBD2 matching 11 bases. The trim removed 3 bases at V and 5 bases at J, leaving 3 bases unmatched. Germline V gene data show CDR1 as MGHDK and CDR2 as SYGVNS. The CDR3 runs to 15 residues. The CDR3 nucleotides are TGTGCCAGCAGTGAGCAACTAGCGGGAGACAATGAGCAGTTCTTC. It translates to CASSEQLAGDNEQFF. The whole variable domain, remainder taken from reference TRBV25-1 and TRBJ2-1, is EADIYQTPRYLVIGTGKKITLECSQTMGHDKMYWYQQDPGMELHLIHYSYGVNSTEKGDLSSESTVSRIRTEHFPLTLESARPSHTSQYLCASSEQLAGDNEQFFGPGTRLTVL.

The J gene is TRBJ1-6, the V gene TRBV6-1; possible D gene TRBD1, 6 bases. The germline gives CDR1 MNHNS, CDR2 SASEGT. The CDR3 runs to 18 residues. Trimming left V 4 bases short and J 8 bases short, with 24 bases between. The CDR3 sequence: CASSATLRRTEGYSPLHF. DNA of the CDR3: TGTGCCAGCAGTGCAACCCTCCGGAGGACAGAGGGCTATTCACCCCTCCACTTT.

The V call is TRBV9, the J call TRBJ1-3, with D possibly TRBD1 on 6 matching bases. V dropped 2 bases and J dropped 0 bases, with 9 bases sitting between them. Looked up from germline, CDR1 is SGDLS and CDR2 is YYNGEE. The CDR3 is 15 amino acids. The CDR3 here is CASSVGTLSGNTIYF. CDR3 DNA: TGTGCCAGCAGCGTTGGGACACTCTCTGGAAACACCATATATTTT.

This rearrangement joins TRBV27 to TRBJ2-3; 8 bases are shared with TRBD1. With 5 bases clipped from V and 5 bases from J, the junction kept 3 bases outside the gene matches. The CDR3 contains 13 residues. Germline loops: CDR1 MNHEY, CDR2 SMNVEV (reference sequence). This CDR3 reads CASSGQGQDTQYF. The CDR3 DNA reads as TGTGCCAGCAGTGGACAGGGTCAAGATACGCAGTATTTT.

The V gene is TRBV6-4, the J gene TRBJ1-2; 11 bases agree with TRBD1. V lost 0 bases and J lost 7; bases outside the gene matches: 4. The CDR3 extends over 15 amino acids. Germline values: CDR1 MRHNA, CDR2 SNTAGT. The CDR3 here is CASSDSDRGPGGYTF. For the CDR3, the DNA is TGTGCCAGCAGTGACTCGGACAGGGGGCCGGGTGGCTACACCTTC.